This T cell receptor (beta chain) emerged from a study of T-cell reconstitution after alpha-beta-depleted transplantation in children. Germline V gives CDR1 KGHDR, CDR2 SFDVKD. The CDR3 covers 14 residues. Trimming took 5 bases from V and 1 from J, leaving 7 bases between them. As it was prepared, the TCRbeta library received unique molecular identifiers. TCRdb reprocessed the PCR reads with MiXCR, giving one entry per CDR3 protein. The sample has a few hundred thousand distinct CDR3 sequences; about a tenth are singletons. The rearrangement joins TRBV24-1 to TRBJ2-2; D remains ambiguous. The sequencing here drew on PBMCs from the stem cell graft donor, taken from the stem cell graft. This clonotype originated in a human donor who donated a stem cell graft to a child with acute myeloid leukemia. Here the CDR3 DNA reads TGTGCCACCAGTGGCCCCCTGAACACCGGGGAGCTGTTTTTT. Protein sequence: CATSGPLNTGELFF.